The clone carrying this T cell receptor (beta chain) was recorded at least ten times. Its target is not known. The data are from a study of human T cells and chemical hapten exposure. Study at large: The patient population, which was mostly female, had alopecia areata, totalis or universalis.

Study results and limitations: The study found expanded TCRs formed significantly more large CDR3 similarity clusters than controls.

Germline trimming cut 2 bases from V and 11 bases from J; bases unmatched to any gene: 4. This CDR3 has 12 amino acids. CDR1 MDHEN and CDR2 SYDVKM come from the germline V gene. As the library was built, unique molecular identifiers were attached to individual cDNA molecules. TCRdb processed the RACE reads anew with MiXCR; each CDR3 protein has one entry. Of some 53,000 distinct CDR3 sequences listed, approximately 11% are singletons. The time point: patch test 1, 2 weeks after DPC sensitization. Treatment meaning: therapeutic diphenylcyclopropenone sensitization with weekly scalp DPC. Blood, whole and unfractionated, served as the source for total RNA extraction.

This clonotype was obtained from a woman aged 40 to 50 with alopecia areata. Some clones in this sample may be carry-over from other donors' samples. The chain links TRBV28 to TRBJ2-7; the match to TRBD1 covers 9 bases. The sequencing used whole blood, collected in connection with sensitization to the hapten diphenylcyclopropenone (DPC). In nucleotides, the CDR3 is TGTGCCAGCAGTTTAGGGGACAGGGTTGAGTACTTC. Translation: CASSLGDRVEYF.